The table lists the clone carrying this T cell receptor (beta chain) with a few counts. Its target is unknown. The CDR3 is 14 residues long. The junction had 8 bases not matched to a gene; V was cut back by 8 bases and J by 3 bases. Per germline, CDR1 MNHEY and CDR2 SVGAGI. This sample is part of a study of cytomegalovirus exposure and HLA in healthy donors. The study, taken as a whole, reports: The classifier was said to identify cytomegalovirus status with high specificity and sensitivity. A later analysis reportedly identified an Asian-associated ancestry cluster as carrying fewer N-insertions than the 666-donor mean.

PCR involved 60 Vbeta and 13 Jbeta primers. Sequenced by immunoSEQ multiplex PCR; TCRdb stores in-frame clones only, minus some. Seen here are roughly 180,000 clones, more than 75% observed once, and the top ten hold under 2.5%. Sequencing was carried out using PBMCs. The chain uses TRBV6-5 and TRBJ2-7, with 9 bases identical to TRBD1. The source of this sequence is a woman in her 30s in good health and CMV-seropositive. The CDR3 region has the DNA TGTGCCAGCGGTAAGGGACAGGGATACTACGAGCAGTACTTC. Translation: CASGKGQGYYEQYF.